This T cell receptor (beta chain) was captured in a study of blood T cells in healthy people across ages (dated by TCRdb to between 2014 and 2017). A note on the overall study: In model experiments, template switching captured roughly one uniquely barcoded TCR beta cDNA molecule for every two T cells. Age-related changes in TCR beta repertoire diversity were measured in the study by deep sequencing normalized with unique cDNA molecular identifiers. The donors were divided into four age groups: young (average roughly 15 years), middle-aged (almost 40), aged (approximately 62) and long-lived (roughly 86). To avoid experimental bias, donors of different ages were randomly spread across the sequencing lanes. Using the same blood draw, the study looked at two additional independent replicas of 1 million unique cDNA reads for two donors, one aged 18 to 30 and the other aged 80 or older.

The investigation overall reported the following: Observed TCR beta diversity per million T cells fell roughly linearly with age, and a significant reduction was already apparent by age roughly 40. Observed TCR beta diversity correlated strongly with the percentage of naive T cells measured by flow cytometry. Because donor CMV infection status was unknown, age-related changes in expanded clonotypes were potentially confounded. Total diversity estimates from one million sequenced T cells were considered lower bounds and underestimates. Conclusive comparison of naive and antigen-experienced compartments was prevented by the profiling of bulk unsorted PBMCs. Compared with the aged group, the long-lived group had more naive CD4+ T cells, fewer expanded clones and increased TCR diversity, suggesting age selection.

The library was generated by 5' RACE. These reads were obtained on an Illumina HiSeq 2500. The second PCR ran for about 6 to 12 cycles and used a J-beta primer mix along with a sample-barcoded 5' primer. Each TCR beta cDNA molecule received a unique molecular identifier from a template-switch 5' adaptor carrying 12 random nucleotides. Each sample yielded at least 3 million CDR3-containing paired-end reads. All of the RNA was converted into first-strand cDNA using the Mint cDNA synthesis kit, with a TRBC-specific oligonucleotide serving as the primer. All cDNA was treated with uracil-DNA glycosylase and then went through a first 18-cycle PCR with the universal primers M1SS and BC2_uni_R. The original pipeline was this. For normalization, 1 million high-quality reads were randomly selected from each sample, with every read carrying a distinct molecular identifier. Instead of being binned into consensus sequences, reads that shared molecular identifiers were thrown out. MiTCR, run with a Q25 quality threshold and the strictest error-elimination algorithm, handled CDR3 identification, clonotype clustering and error correction. Lower-bound total TCR beta diversity was estimated with a nonparametric unseen species model using Euler transformation. TCRdb itself trimmed the public reads at Q25 with fastp, ran MiXCR and retained productive beta chains. One record per CDR3 amino acid sequence lists the most common genes and DNA. It is TCRdb's table, rather than the study itself, that gives the V and J calls and clone size. The sample yields around 1.5 million distinct CDR3 sequences; 59% were counted once. The ten largest make up over 6.5% of the sample.

Note on this clonotype: Its antigen remains undetermined. The sample holds no much larger clone one base away, and base qualities are not on file.

The trim is 7 bases for V and 5 bases for J, with a gap of 14 bases between the germline ends. For CDR1 and CDR2, the germline V gene lists MNHEY and SVGEGT. Counted from cysteine to phenylalanine, this CDR3 has 13 amino acids. Here the CDR3 DNA is all that survives: 39 bases in frame from base 1. The roughly 39 donors, aged about 6 to 95 years, were systemically healthy Caucasian individuals from Russia. Around 10 milliliters of peripheral blood were collected from each donor into EDTA-treated Vacutainer tubes. Ficoll-Paque density-gradient centrifugation was used to isolate PBMCs, with at least 6 million per sample. Total RNA was extracted from PBMCs with Trizol reagent, with at least 6 micrograms obtained per sample. For every donor, an aliquot of PBMCs went through flow cytometry to measure the percentages of naive CD45RAhigh/CD27high T cells.

The sample was blood. The sequence was collected from a man between 18 and 29 years old in good health. The chain is encoded by TRBV6-2 or TRBV6-3 joined to TRBJ1-2; no D segment can be confidently identified. The CDR3 region: CASNDRAGYGYTF. The sequenced DNA: TGTGCCAGCAACGACCGGGCGGGGTATGGCTACACCTTC.